The 25 T cell receptor beta chains below all came from one sample that was sequenced in a study of blood T cell repertoires in COVID-19. Repertoires were generated with immunoSEQ multiplex PCR, while TCRdb's copy carries only in-frame clones and drops some. The sample yields 93,000 or so clones, around 82% seen once. Source material: peripheral blood. The receptors shown here come from a human donor in a cohort sampled during active or convalescent COVID-19.

This clone was recorded once. The chain joins TRBV27 to TRBJ2-2, with a possible D match to TRBD1 (6 bases). Germline CDR1 reads MNHEY; CDR2 reads SMNVEV (reference sequence). The CDR3 has 15 residues. Trimming cost V 7 bases and J 0 bases, with 12 bases left between them. CDR3 protein: CASNTDSSNTGELFF. CDR3 DNA: TGTGCCAGCAATACGGACAGTTCGAACACCGGGGAGCTGTTTTTT.

The chain joins TRBV5-4 to TRBJ1-1, with D unresolved. CDR3 length equals 13 residues. Germline loops: CDR1 SGHNT, CDR2 YYREEE (reference sequence). Trimming took off 1 base at V and 1 base at J, with 5 bases between the two ends. DNA for the CDR3: TGTGCCAGCAGCTTGACAGAGAACACTGAAGCTTTCTTT. Translated: CASSLTENTEAFF. Full variable domain (remainder filled in from reference TRBV5-4 and TRBJ1-1): ETGVTQSPTHLIKTRGQQVTLRCSSQSGHNTVSWYQQALGQGPQFIFQYYREEENGRGNFPPRFSGLQFPNYSSELNVNALELDDSALYLCASSLTENTEAFFGQGTRLTVV.

This chain connects TRBV9 to TRBJ2-5, with D possibly being TRBD1 (6 bases). Germline CDR1 is SGDLS and CDR2 is YYNGEE. V was clipped by 4 bases and J by 5 bases, with 21 bases between them. The CDR3 contains 16 residues. CDR3: CASSLGTTPGKETQYF. The CDR3 region has the DNA TGTGCCAGCAGCCTCGGGACAACTCCGGGGAAGGAGACCCAGTACTTC.

This clone has just a few counts. The CDR3 here is CASSYYSGEGYEQYF. CDR3 sequence (DNA): TGTGCCAGCAGTTACTATAGCGGGGAAGGCTACGAGCAGTACTTC. The chain combines TRBV6-5 with TRBJ2-7; 8 nucleotides line up with TRBD2. CDR1 MNHEY and CDR2 SVGAGI come from the germline V gene. The V segment lost 1 base and the J segment 3 bases; nucleotides outside the gene matches: 5. The CDR3 runs to 15 residues.

J is TRBJ1-4 and V is TRBV18; D unresolved. CDR3 length equals 15 residues. Between the trimmed V and J ends, which lost 3 bases and 0 bases, there was a span of 8 bases. CDR1 KGHSH and CDR2 LQKENI come from the germline V gene. The CDR3 region is CASSPSGATNEKLFF. The CDR3 coding sequence is TGTGCCAGCTCACCGTCGGGTGCAACTAATGAAAAACTGTTTTTT. The full variable domain, completed using reference TRBV18 and TRBJ1-4, is NAGVMQNPRHLVRRRGQEARLRCSPMKGHSHVYWYRQLPEEGLKFMVYLQKENIIDESGMPKERFSAEFPKEGPSILRIQQVVRGDSAAYFCASSPSGATNEKLFFGSGTQLSVL.

The rearrangement joins TRBV7-9 to TRBJ1-1; TRBD1 agrees at 8 bases. Looked up from germline, CDR1 is SEHNR and CDR2 is FQNEAQ (reference sequence). V lost 4 bases to trimming and J lost 1 base; unmatched junction nucleotides: 5. The CDR3 loop spans 15 amino acids. In DNA form, the CDR3 reads TGTGCCAGCAGCTCCCAGGGGGCGGGGAACACTGAAGCTTTCTTT. This encodes CASSSQGAGNTEAFF.

V gene TRBV2 combines with J gene TRBJ1-5; maybe TRBD1 (6 bases). This CDR3 is 18 amino acids long. V lost 0 bases and J 0 bases, leaving 15 bases between the germline ends. Per the germline V gene, CDR1 is SNHLY and CDR2 is FYNNEI. As DNA, the CDR3 is TGTGCCAGCAGTGAAGCCCCCCCCTGGACAGATAGCAATCAGCCCCAGCATTTT. This encodes CASSEAPPWTDSNQPQHF.

This chain uses TRBV2 with TRBJ1-6, with a tentative D call TRBD1 (6 bases). The V gene lost 3 bases and the J gene lost 7 bases, with 13 bases spanning the gap. Germline V lookup: CDR1 SNHLY, CDR2 FYNNEI. The CDR3 contains 15 residues. CDR3 amino acids: CASSEVGHPNSPLHF. CDR3 bases: TGTGCCAGCAGTGAGGTGGGACACCCAAATTCACCCCTCCACTTT.

The chain employs TRBV30 and TRBJ1-1, with TRBD1 as a possible D gene (6 bases). V lost 1 base to trimming and J lost 0 bases, with 15 bases between them. The CDR3 has 16 residues. The germline CDR1 and CDR2 sequences are GTSNPN and SVGIG (reference sequence). CDR3 amino acids: CAWSGGPDSMNTEAFF. CDR3 bases: TGTGCCTGGAGTGGGGGCCCGGACAGCATGAACACTGAAGCTTTCTTT.

The J gene is TRBJ2-2, the V gene TRBV18; 9 bases align to TRBD1. Looked up from germline, CDR1 is KGHSH and CDR2 is LQKENI. The CDR3 covers 15 residues. V lost 1 base and J lost 6; bases outside the gene matches: 3. CDR3 residues: CASSPRDREAGELFF. The CDR3 nucleotides read TGTGCCAGCTCACCACGGGACAGGGAGGCCGGGGAGCTGTTTTTT.

This clone has just a few counts. The rearrangement links TRBV6-5 to TRBJ1-2; D uncertain. The CDR3 covers 13 residues. V shed 6 bases and J shed 2 bases, with 10 bases lying between them. CDR1 is MNHEY, CDR2 SVGAGI, per germline. CDR3 in DNA: TGTGCCAGCAGGACGGACTTGAACTATGGCTACACCTTC. It encodes CASRTDLNYGYTF.

In DNA, the CDR3 is TGTGCCAGCAGCAGGTGGGACAGGTCAACCTACGAGCAGTACTTC. It specifies CASSRWDRSTYEQYF. The rearrangement joins TRBV11-3 to TRBJ2-7; 8 bases align to TRBD1. Germline V gives CDR1 SGHNT, CDR2 YENEEA. J lost 2 bases, V lost 5 bases, and 8 bases had no gene match. The CDR3 extends over 15 amino acids. Variable domain in full (rest from reference TRBV11-3 and TRBJ2-7): EAGVVQSPRYKIIEKKQPVAFWCNPISGHNTLYWYLQNLGQGPELLIRYENEEAVDDSQLPKDRFSAERLKGVDSTLKIQPAELGDSAVYLCASSRWDRSTYEQYFGPGTRLTVT.

V gene TRBV23-1 combines with J gene TRBJ1-1, with 12 bases identical to TRBD1. TRBV23-1 is designated an ORF whose function remains uncertain. V gave up 2 bases and J gave up 4 bases; unmatched junction bases: 11. The length of the CDR3 is 18 residues. CDR3 region: CASSQLGTGGGKVTEAFF. CDR3 in DNA: TGCGCCAGCAGTCAACTAGGGACAGGGGGCGGTAAGGTCACTGAAGCTTTCTTT.

The V call is TRBV7-3, the J call TRBJ2-6, with D possibly being TRBD1 (5 bases). The V gene's germline CDR1 is SGHTA and CDR2 FQGTGA. This CDR3 contains 15 residues. V gave up 6 bases and J gave up 2 bases, with 11 bases separating them. CDR3: CASSLDITGANVLTF. The CDR3 nucleotides are TGTGCCAGCAGTCTGGACATAACTGGGGCCAACGTCCTGACTTTC. The full variable domain, its missing parts supplied by reference TRBV7-3 and TRBJ2-6, is GAGVSQTPSNKVTEKGKYVELRCDPISGHTALYWYRQSLGQGPEFLIYFQGTGAADDSGLPNDRFFAVRPEGSVSTLKIQRTERGDSAVYLCASSLDITGANVLTFGAGSRLTVL.

The gene calls are TRBV20-1 and TRBJ1-1; D might be TRBD1 (5 bases). Germline loops: CDR1 DFQATT, CDR2 SNEGSKA (reference sequence). Trimming stripped 3 bases from V and 4 bases from J, with 15 bases between. The CDR3 runs to 14 residues. In nucleotides, the CDR3 is TGCAGTGCTAGTACGCCAGGGTTGCCCACTGAAGCTTTCTTT. Encoded protein: CSASTPGLPTEAFF.

The chain links TRBV6-2 or TRBV6-3 to TRBJ1-4, with D maybe TRBD1 (5 bases). V shed 2 bases and J shed 5 bases, with 12 bases lying between them. CDR3 length: 15 amino acids. From germline, CDR1 is MNHEY and CDR2 SVGEGT. The CDR3 DNA follows: TGTGCCAGCAGTTACCGGGGGGGAAGGAATGAAAAACTGTTTTTT. This translates into CASSYRGGRNEKLFF.

The chain combines TRBV19 with TRBJ1-5; 10 bases align to TRBD1. The CDR3 extends over 16 amino acids. The V and J ends lost 4 bases and 2 bases, in that order; junction bases with no gene match: 5. Looked up from germline, CDR1 is LNHDA and CDR2 is SQIVND (reference sequence). CDR3 nucleotides: TGTGCCAGTAGTAGACAGGGGGCGCAGGGCAATCAGCCCCAGCATTTT. Its protein is CASSRQGAQGNQPQHF.

The DNA for the CDR3 is TGTGCCAGCAGTTCCCTTCCGGGAACCTATGGCTACACCTTC. It codes for CASSSLPGTYGYTF. The chain combines TRBV6-5 with TRBJ1-2; D not certain. CDR1 is MNHEY and CDR2 is SVGAGI in the germline V gene. The CDR3 sequence is 14 residues long. V was cut by 4 bases and J by 4 bases, with 13 bases left in between.

The chain couples TRBV12-5 to TRBJ1-2; TRBD1 is a possible D gene (5 bases). This CDR3 contains 13 residues. In germline, CDR1 is LGHNT, CDR2 FRNRAP. V dropped 1 base and J dropped 4 bases, with 7 bases sitting between them. The CDR3 nucleotides are TGTGCTAGTGGTTTGGGGGGCATCTATGGCTACACCTTC. Translated: CASGLGGIYGYTF.

V and J are TRBV9 and TRBJ2-1; D is ambiguous. Germline assignment: CDR1 SGDLS and CDR2 YYNGEE. Trimming removed 1 base at V and 9 bases at J, with 5 bases between. This CDR3 has 11 residues. CDR3 residues: CASSVSGEQFF. The CDR3 bases are TGTGCCAGCAGCGTATCCGGTGAGCAGTTCTTC.

This clone has a count of ten or more. J is TRBJ1-2 and V is TRBV28, with 9 bases lining up with TRBD1. The CDR3 consists of 13 residues. The V and J ends lost 8 bases and 4 bases, in that order; junction bases with no gene match: 5. Germline V gene data show CDR1 as MDHEN and CDR2 as SYDVKM. The CDR3 DNA follows: TGTGCCAGCCGGGGGACAGGGCGCTATGGCTACACCTTC. Amino acid sequence: CASRGTGRYGYTF.

J is TRBJ1-2 and V is TRBV11-3; no reliable D call. Germline lookup yields CDR1 SGHNT and CDR2 YENEEA. This CDR3 contains 12 residues. V lost 5 bases and J lost 4, with 8 bases in between. DNA for the CDR3: TGTGCCAGCAGCCTTTTATCCTATGGCTACACCTTC. Translation: CASSLLSYGYTF. The entire variable domain, with the rest obtained from reference TRBV11-3 and TRBJ1-2, is as follows: EAGVVQSPRYKIIEKKQPVAFWCNPISGHNTLYWYLQNLGQGPELLIRYENEEAVDDSQLPKDRFSAERLKGVDSTLKIQPAELGDSAVYLCASSLLSYGYTFGSGTRLTVV.

The V and J genes are TRBV3-1 (or the pseudogene TRBV3-2) and TRBJ2-1, with TRBD1 identical over 7 bases. Germline V gene sequence: CDR1 LGHDT, CDR2 YNNKEL (reference sequence). V lost 1 base and J lost 5; bases outside the gene matches: 8. The CDR3 extends over 16 amino acids. CDR3 protein: CASSQAARTGHNEQFF. CDR3 nucleotide sequence: TGTGCCAGCAGCCAAGCCGCCAGGACAGGTCACAATGAGCAGTTCTTC.

The CDR3 region is CSVRTGRNTEAFF. In DNA form, the CDR3 reads TGCAGCGTTCGGACAGGGCGGAACACTGAAGCTTTCTTT. V is TRBV29-1 and J is TRBJ1-1; 8 nucleotides match TRBD1. The CDR3 sequence is 13 residues long. Trimming cost V 5 bases and J 1 base; bases outside gene matches: 3. Germline V CDR1 and CDR2: SQVTM, ANQGSEA.

The chain uses TRBV6-5 and TRBJ2-5; the match to TRBD1 covers 7 bases. J was trimmed by 4 bases and V by 3 bases; bases with no gene match: 5. Per the germline V gene, CDR1 is MNHEY and CDR2 is SVGAGI. There are 14 residues in the CDR3. The CDR3 protein is CASSYSDRVETQYF. The CDR3 DNA reads TGTGCCAGCAGTTATTCAGACAGGGTAGAGACCCAGTACTTC.